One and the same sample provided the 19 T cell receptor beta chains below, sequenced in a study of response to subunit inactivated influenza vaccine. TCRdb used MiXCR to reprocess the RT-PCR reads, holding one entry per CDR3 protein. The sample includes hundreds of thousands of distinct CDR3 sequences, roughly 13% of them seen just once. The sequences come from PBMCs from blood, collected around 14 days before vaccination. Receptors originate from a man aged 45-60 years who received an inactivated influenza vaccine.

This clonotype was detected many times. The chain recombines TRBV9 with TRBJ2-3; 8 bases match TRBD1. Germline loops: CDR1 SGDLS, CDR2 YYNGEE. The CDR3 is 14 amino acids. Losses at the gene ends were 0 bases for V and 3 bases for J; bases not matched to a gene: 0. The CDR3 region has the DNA TGTGCCAGCAGCGTAGGGACAGGGACAGATACGCAGTATTTT. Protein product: CASSVGTGTDTQYF.

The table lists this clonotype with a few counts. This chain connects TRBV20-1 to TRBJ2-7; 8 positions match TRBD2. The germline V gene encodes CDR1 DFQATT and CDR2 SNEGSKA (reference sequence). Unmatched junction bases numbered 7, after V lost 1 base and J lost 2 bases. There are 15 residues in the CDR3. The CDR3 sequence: CSARGSSGSPYEQYF. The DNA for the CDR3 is TGCAGTGCTAGAGGTAGCAGCGGGAGCCCCTACGAGCAGTACTTC.

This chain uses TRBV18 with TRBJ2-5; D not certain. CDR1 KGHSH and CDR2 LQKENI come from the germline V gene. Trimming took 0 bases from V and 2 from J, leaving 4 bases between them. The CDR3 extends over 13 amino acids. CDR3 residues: CASSPPQQETQYF. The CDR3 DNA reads TGTGCCAGCTCACCACCTCAGCAAGAGACCCAGTACTTC.

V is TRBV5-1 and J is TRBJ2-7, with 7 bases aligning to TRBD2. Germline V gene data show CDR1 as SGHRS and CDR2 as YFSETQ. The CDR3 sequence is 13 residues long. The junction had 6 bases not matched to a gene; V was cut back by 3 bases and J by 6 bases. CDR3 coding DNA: TGCGCCAGCAGCTGGGATCGCGGGGGCGAGCAGTACTTC. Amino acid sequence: CASSWDRGGEQYF. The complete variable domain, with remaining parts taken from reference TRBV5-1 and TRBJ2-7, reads KAGVTQTPRYLIKTRGQQVTLSCSPISGHRSVSWYQQTPGQGLQFLFEYFSETQRNKGNFPGRFSGRQFSNSRSEMNVSTLELGDSALYLCASSWDRGGEQYFGPGTRLTVT.

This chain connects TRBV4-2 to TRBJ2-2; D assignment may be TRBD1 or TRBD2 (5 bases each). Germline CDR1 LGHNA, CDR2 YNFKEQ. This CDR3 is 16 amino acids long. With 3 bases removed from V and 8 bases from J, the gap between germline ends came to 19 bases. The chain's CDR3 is CASSQGDQTAGGELFF. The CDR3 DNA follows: TGTGCCAGCAGCCAGGGGGACCAAACCGCAGGGGGGGAGCTGTTTTTT.

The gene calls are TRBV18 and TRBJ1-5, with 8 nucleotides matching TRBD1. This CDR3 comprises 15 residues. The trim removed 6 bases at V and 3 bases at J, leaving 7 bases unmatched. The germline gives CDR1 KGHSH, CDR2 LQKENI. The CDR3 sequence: CASSPTGAINQPQHF. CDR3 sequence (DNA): TGTGCCAGCTCTCCGACAGGGGCTATCAATCAGCCCCAGCATTTT.

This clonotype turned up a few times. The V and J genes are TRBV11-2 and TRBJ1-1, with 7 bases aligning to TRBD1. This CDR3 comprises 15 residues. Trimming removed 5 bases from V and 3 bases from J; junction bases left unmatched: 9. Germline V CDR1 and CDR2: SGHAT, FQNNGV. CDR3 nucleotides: TGTGCCAGCAGCCCCATGACAGGGTGGGACACTGAAGCTTTCTTT. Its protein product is CASSPMTGWDTEAFF.

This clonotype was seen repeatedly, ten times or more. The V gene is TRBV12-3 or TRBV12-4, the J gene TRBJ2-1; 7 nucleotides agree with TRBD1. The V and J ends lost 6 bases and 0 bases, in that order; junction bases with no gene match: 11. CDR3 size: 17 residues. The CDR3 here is CASSDLGTESSYNEQFF. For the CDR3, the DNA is TGTGCCAGCAGCGACCTCGGGACAGAGAGCTCCTACAATGAGCAGTTCTTC.

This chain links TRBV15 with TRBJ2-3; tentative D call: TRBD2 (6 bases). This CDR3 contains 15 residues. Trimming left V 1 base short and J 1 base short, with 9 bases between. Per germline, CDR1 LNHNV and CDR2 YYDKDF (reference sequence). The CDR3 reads CATSRGSSGTDTQYF. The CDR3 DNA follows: TGTGCCACCAGCAGAGGGTCTAGCGGCACAGATACGCAGTATTTT. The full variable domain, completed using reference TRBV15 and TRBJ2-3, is DAMVIQNPRYQVTQFGKPVTLSCSQTLNHNVMYWYQQKSSQAPKLLFHYYDKDFNNEADTPDNFQSRRPNTSFCFLDIRSPGLGDTAMYLCATSRGSSGTDTQYFGPGTRLTVL.

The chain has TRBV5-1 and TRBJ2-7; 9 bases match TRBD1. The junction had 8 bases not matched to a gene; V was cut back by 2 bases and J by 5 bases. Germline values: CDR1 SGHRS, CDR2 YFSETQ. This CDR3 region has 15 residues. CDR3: CASSLTGGRGNEQYF. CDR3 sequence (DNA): TGCGCCAGCAGCTTAACAGGGGGCCGAGGGAACGAGCAGTACTTC.

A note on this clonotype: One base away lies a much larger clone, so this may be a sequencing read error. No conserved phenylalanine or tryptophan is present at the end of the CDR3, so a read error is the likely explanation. Here the CDR3 DNA reads TGTGCCAGCAGCCAAGCGGAGCCCGCCGAAAAACTGTTTCTT. This codes for CASSQAEPAEKLFL. The chain carries TRBV3-1 and TRBJ1-4; D is unresolved. The germline V gene has CDR1 LGHDT and CDR2 YNNKEL (reference sequence). The CDR3 is made up of 14 amino acids. V lost 1 base, J lost 8 bases, and 11 bases lay in between.

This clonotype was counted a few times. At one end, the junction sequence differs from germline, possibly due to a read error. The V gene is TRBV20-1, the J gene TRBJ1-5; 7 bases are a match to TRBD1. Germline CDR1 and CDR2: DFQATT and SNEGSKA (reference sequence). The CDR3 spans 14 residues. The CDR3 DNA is TGCAATGCTAGGGGGCGCGGTACTTATCAGCCCCAGCATTTT. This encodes CNARGRGTYQPQHF.

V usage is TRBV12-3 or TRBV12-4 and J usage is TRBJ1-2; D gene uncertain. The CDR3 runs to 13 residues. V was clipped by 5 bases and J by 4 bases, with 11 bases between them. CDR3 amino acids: CASSVIRSYGYTF. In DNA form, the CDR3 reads TGTGCCAGCAGTGTAATTCGCAGCTATGGCTACACCTTC.

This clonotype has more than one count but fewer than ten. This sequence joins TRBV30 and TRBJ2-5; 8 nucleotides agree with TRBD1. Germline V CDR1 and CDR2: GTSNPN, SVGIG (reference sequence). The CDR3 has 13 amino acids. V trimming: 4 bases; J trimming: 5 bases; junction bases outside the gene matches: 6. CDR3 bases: TGTGCCTGGAAAACAGGGGGTCGGGAGACCCAGTACTTC. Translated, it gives CAWKTGGRETQYF.

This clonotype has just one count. This chain's CDR3 is CASSVGVTIRDNEQFF. CDR3 nucleotides: TGTGCCAGCAGCGTAGGGGTGACCATACGAGACAATGAGCAGTTCTTC. This chain joins TRBV9 and TRBJ2-1; D is uncertain. The germline V gene has CDR1 SGDLS and CDR2 YYNGEE. The V end was cut by 0 bases, the J end by 5 bases, with 15 bases between. The CDR3 has 16 residues.

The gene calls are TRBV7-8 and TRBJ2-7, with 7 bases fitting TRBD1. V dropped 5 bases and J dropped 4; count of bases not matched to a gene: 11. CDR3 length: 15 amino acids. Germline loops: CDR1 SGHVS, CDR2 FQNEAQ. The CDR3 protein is CASSPRGQRFYEQYF. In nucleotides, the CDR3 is TGTGCCAGCAGCCCTCGGGGACAGAGATTTTACGAGCAGTACTTC.

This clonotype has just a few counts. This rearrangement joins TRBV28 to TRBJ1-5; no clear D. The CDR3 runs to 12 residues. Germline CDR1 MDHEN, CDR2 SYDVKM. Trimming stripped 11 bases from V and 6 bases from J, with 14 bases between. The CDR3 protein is CAADGVFQPQHF. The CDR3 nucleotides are TGTGCCGCCGACGGGGTGTTTCAGCCCCAGCATTTT. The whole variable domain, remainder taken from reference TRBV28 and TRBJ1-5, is DVKVTQSSRYLVKRTGEKVFLECVQDMDHENMFWYRQDPGLGLRLIYFSYDVKMKEKGDIPEGYSVSREKKERFSLILESASTNQTSMYLCAADGVFQPQHFGDGTRLSIL.

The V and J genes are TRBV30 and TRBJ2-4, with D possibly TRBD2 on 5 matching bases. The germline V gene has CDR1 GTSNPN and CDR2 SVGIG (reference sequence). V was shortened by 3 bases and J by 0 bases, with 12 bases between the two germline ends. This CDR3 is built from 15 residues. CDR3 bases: TGTGCCTGGAGGTCGGGATTGGTAGCCAAAAACATTCAGTACTTC. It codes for CAWRSGLVAKNIQYF.

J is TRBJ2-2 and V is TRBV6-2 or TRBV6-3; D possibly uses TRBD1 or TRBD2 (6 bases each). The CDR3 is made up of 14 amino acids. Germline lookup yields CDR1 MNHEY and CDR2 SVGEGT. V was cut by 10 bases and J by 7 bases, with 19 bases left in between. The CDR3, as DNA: TGTGCCACCACCTGGGGGGCGAGGATCGGGGAGCTGTTTTTT. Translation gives CATTWGARIGELFF.